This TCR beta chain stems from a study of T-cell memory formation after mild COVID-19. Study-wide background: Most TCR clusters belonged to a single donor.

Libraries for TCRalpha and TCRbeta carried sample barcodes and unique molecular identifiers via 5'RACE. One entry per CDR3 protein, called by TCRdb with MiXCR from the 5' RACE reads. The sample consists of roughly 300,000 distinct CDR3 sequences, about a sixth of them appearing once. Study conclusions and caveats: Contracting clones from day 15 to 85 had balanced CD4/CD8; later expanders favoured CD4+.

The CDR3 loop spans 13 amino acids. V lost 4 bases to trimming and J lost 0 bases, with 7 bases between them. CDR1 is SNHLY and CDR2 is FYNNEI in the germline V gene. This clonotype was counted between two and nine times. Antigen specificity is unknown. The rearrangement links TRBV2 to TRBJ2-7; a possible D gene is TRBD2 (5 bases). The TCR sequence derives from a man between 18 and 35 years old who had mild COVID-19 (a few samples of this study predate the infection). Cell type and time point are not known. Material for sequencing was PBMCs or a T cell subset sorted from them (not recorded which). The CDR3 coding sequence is TGTGCCAGCAGTGGTGGGAGCTCCTACGAGCAGTACTTC. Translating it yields CASSGGSSYEQYF.